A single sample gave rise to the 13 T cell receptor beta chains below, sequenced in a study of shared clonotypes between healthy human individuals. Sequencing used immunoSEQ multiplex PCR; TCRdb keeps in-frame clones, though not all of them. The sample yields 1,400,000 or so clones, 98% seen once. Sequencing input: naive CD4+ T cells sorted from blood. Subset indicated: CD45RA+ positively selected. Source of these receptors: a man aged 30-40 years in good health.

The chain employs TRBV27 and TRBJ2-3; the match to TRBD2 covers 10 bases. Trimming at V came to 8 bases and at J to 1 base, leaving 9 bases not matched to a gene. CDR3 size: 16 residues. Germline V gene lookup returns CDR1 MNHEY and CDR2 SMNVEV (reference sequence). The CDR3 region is CASRSGRALRTDTQYF. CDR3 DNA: TGTGCCAGCCGGAGCGGGAGGGCCCTTCGCACAGATACGCAGTATTTT.

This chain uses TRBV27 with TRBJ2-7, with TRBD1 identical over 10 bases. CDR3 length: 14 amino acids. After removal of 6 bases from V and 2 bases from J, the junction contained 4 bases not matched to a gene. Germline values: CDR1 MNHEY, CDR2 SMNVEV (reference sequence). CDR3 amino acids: CASSRTGGAYEQYF. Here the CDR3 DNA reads TGTGCCAGCAGCCGGACAGGGGGGGCCTACGAGCAGTACTTC.

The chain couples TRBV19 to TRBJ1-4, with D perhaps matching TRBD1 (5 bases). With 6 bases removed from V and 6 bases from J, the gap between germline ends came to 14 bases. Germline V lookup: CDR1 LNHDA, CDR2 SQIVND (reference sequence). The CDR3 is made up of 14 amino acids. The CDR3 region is CASSPPWGDEKLFF. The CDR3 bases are TGTGCCAGTAGCCCTCCTTGGGGGGATGAAAAACTGTTTTTT.

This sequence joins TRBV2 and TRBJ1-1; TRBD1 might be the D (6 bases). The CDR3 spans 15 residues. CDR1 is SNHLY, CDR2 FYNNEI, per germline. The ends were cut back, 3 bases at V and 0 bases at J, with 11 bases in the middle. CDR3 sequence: CASSDAGAMNTEAFF. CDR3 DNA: TGTGCCAGCAGTGATGCAGGGGCGATGAACACTGAAGCTTTCTTT.

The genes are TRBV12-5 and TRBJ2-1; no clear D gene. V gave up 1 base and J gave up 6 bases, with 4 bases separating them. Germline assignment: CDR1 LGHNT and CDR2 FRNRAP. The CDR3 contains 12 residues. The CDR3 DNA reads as TGTGCTAGTGGTTTGGGGTTCAATGAGCAGTTCTTC. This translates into CASGLGFNEQFF.

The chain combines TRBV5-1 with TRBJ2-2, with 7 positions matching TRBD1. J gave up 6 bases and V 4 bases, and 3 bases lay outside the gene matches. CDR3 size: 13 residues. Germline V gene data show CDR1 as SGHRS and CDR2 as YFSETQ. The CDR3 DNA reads TGCGCCAGCAGCAACAGGGGTGCCGGGGAGCTGTTTTTT. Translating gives CASSNRGAGELFF.

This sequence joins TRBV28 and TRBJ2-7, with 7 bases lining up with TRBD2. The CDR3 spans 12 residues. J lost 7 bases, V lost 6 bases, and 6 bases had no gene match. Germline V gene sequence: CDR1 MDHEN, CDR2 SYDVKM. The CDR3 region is CASRPLGGEQYF. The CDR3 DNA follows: TGTGCCAGCAGACCGCTCGGGGGGGAGCAGTACTTC.

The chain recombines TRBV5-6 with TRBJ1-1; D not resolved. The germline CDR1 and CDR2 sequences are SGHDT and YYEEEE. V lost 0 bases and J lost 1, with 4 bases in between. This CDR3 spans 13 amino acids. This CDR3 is CASSLDWNTEAFF. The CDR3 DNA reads TGTGCCAGCAGCTTGGACTGGAACACTGAAGCTTTCTTT.

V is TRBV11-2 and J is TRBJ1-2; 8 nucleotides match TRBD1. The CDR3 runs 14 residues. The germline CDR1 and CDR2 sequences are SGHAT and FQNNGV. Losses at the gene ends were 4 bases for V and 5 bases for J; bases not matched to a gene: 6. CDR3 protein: CASSSRTGRYGYTF. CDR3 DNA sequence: TGTGCCAGCAGCTCCCGGACAGGGAGGTATGGCTACACCTTC.

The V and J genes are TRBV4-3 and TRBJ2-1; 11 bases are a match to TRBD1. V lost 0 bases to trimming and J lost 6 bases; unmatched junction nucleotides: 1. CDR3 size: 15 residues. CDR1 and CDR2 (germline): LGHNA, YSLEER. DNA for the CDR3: TGCGCCAGCAGCCAAGAGGGGACAGGGGGCAATGAGCAGTTCTTC. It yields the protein CASSQEGTGGNEQFF.

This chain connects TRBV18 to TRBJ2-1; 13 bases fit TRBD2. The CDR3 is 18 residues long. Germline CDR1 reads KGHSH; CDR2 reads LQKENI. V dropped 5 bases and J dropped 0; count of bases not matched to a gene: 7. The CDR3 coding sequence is TGTGCCAGCTCATCACTAGCGGGAGGGCCCCCCTCCTACAATGAGCAGTTCTTC. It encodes CASSSLAGGPPSYNEQFF.

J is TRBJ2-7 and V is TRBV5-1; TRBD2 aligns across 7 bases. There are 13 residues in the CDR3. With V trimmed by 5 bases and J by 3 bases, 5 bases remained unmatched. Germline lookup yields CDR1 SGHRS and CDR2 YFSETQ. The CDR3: CASSREVRYEQYF. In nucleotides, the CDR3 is TGCGCCAGCAGTCGGGAGGTGCGCTACGAGCAGTACTTC. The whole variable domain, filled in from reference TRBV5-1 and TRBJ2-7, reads KAGVTQTPRYLIKTRGQQVTLSCSPISGHRSVSWYQQTPGQGLQFLFEYFSETQRNKGNFPGRFSGRQFSNSRSEMNVSTLELGDSALYLCASSREVRYEQYFGPGTRLTVT.

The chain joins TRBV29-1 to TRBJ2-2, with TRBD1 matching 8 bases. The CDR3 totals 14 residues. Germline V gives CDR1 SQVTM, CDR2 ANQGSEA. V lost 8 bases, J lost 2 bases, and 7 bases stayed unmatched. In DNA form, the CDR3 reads TGCAGCTACCCGGACAGGGATAACACCGGGGAGCTGTTTTTT. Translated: CSYPDRDNTGELFF.